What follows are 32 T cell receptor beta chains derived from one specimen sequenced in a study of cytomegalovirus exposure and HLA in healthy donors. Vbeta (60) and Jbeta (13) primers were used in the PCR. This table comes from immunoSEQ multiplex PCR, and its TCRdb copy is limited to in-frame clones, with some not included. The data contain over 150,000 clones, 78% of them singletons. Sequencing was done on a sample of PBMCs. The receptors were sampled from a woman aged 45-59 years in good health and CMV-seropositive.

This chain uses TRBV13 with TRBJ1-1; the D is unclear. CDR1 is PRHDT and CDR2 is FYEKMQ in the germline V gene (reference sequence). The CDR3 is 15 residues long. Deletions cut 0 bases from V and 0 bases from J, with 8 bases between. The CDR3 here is CASSLGATMNTEAFF. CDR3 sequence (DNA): TGTGCCAGCAGCTTAGGAGCTACCATGAACACTGAAGCTTTCTTT.

The chain's CDR3 is CASSFLDRGPGELFF. Here the CDR3 DNA reads TGTGCCAGCAGCTTCCTAGACAGGGGGCCCGGGGAGCTGTTTTTT. The J gene is TRBJ2-2, the V gene TRBV5-4, with 10 nucleotides matching TRBD1. The ends lost 2 bases at V and 6 bases at J; junction bases unmatched: 4. This CDR3 is built from 15 residues. Germline values: CDR1 SGHNT, CDR2 YYREEE (reference sequence).

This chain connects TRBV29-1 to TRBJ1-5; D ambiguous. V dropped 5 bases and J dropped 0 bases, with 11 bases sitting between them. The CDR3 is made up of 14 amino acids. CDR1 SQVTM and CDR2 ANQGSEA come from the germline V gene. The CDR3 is CSVLGSGSNQPQHF. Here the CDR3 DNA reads TGCAGCGTTTTAGGTAGCGGTAGCAATCAGCCCCAGCATTTT.

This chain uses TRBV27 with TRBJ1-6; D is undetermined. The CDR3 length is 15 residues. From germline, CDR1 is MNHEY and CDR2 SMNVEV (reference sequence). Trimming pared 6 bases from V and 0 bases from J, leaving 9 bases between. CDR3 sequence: CASRGRSSYNSPLHF. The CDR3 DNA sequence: TGTGCCAGCAGGGGGAGAAGCTCCTATAATTCACCCCTCCACTTT.

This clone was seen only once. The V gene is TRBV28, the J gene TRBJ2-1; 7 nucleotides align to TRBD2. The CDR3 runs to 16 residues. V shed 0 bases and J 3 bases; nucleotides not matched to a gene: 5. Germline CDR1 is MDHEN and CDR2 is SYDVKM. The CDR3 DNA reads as TGTGCCAGCAGTTTATGGGGCGGGAGTAGCTACAATGAGCAGTTCTTC. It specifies CASSLWGGSSYNEQFF.

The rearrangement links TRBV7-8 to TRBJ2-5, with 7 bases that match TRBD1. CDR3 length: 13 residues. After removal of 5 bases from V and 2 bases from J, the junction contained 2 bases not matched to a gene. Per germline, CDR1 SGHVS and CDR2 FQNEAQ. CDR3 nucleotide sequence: TGTGCCAGCAGCAGGGGACAGCAAGAGACCCAGTACTTC. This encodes CASSRGQQETQYF. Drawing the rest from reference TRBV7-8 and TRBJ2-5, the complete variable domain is GAGVSQSPRYKVAKRGQDVALRCDPISGHVSLFWYQQALGQGPEFLTYFQNEAQLDKSGLPSDRFFAERPEGSVSTLKIQRTQQEDSAVYLCASSRGQQETQYFGPGTRLLVL.

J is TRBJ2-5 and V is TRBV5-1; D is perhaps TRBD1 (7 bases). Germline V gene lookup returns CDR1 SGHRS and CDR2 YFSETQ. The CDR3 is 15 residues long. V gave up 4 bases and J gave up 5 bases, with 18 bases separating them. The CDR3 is CASSPLGGGEETQYF. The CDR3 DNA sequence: TGCGCCAGCAGCCCCCTAGGAGGGGGCGAGGAGACCCAGTACTTC.

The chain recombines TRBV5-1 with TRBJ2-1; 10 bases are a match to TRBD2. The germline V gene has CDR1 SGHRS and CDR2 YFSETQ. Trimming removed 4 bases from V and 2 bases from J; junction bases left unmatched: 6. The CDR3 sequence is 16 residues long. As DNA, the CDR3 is TGCGCCAGCAGCCGGACTAGCGGAGCGACCTACAATGAGCAGTTCTTC. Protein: CASSRTSGATYNEQFF.

The CDR3 DNA reads TGTGCCAGTAGTAGAAGGCCAAACCGGGAGGCTGAAGCTTTCTTT. Translation: CASSRRPNREAEAFF. V is TRBV19 and J is TRBJ1-1; D not certain. This CDR3 region has 15 residues. The germline V gene encodes CDR1 LNHDA and CDR2 SQIVND (reference sequence). Trimming took 4 bases from V and 6 from J, leaving 18 bases between them.

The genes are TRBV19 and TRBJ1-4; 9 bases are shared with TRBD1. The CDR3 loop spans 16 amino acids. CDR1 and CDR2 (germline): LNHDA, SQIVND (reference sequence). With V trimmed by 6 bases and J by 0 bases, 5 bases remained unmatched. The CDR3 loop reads CASRDRGSPTNEKLFF. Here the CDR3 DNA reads TGTGCCAGTAGGGACAGGGGATCACCAACTAATGAAAAACTGTTTTTT.

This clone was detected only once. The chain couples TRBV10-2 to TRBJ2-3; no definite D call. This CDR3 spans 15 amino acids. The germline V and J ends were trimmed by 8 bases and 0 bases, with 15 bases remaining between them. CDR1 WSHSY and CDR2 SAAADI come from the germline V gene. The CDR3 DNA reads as TGCGCCAGCTCTGCTGACTTTGCCAGCACAGATACGCAGTATTTT. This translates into CASSADFASTDTQYF.

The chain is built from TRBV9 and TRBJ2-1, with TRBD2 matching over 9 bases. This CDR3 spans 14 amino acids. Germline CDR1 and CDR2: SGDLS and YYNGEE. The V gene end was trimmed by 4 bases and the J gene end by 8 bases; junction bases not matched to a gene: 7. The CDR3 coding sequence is TGTGCCAGCAGCCCCTTGGCGGGAGGGCATGAGCAGTTCTTC. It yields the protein CASSPLAGGHEQFF.

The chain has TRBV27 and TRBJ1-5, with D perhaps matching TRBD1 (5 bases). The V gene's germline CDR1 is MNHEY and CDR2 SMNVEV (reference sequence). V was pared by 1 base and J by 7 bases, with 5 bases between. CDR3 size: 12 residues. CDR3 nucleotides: TGTGCCAGCAGTTTATGGGGCCAGCCCCAGCATTTT. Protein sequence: CASSLWGQPQHF.

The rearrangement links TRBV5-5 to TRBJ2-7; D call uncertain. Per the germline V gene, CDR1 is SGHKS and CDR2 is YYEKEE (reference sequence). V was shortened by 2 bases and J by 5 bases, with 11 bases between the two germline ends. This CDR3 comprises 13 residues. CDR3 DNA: TGTGCCAGCAGCTTAGTCAGCGTGAACGAGCAGTACTTC. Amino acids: CASSLVSVNEQYF.

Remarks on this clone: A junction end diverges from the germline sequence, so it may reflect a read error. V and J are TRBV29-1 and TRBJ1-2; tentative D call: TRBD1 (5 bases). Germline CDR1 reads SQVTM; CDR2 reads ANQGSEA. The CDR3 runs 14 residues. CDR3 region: CSVEEGRAKYGYTF. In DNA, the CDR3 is TGCAGCGTTGAAGAGGGCAGGGCTAAATATGGCTACACCTTC.

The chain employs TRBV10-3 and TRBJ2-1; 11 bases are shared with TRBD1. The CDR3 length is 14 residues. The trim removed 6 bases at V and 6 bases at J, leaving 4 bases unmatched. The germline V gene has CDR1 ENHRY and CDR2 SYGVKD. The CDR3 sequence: CAIRPGTGGNEQFF. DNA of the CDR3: TGTGCCATCAGGCCCGGGACAGGGGGCAATGAGCAGTTCTTC.

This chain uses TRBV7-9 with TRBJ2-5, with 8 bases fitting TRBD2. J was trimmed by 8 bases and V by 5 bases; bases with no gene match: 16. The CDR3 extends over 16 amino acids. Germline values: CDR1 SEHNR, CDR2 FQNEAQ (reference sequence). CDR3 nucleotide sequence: TGTGCCAGCAGCGAGGGGCCCGGGACTAGTGCCGGAACCCAGTACTTC. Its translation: CASSEGPGTSAGTQYF.

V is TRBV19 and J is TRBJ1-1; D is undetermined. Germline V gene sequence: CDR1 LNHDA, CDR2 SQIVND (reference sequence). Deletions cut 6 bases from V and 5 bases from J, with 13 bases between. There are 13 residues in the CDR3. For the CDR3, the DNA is TGTGCCAGTAGGAAAGAGAGGGTTACTGAAGCTTTCTTT. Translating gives CASRKERVTEAFF.

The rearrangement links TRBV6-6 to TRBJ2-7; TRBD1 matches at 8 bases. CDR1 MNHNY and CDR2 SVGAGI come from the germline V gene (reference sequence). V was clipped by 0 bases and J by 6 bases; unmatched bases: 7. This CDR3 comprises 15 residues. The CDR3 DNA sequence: TGTGCCAGCAGTTACTCCGGACAGGGTCTTCCCGAGCAGTACTTC. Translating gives CASSYSGQGLPEQYF.

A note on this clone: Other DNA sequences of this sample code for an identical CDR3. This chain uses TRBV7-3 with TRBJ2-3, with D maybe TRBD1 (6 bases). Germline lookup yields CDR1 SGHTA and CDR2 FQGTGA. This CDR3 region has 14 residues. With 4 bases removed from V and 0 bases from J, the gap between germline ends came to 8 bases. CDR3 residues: CASSSGTSTDTQYF. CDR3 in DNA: TGTGCCAGCAGCTCCGGGACAAGCACAGATACGCAGTATTTT. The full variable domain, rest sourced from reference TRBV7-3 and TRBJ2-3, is GAGVSQTPSNKVTEKGKYVELRCDPISGHTALYWYRQSLGQGPEFLIYFQGTGAADDSGLPNDRFFAVRPEGSVSTLKIQRTERGDSAVYLCASSSGTSTDTQYFGPGTRLTVL.

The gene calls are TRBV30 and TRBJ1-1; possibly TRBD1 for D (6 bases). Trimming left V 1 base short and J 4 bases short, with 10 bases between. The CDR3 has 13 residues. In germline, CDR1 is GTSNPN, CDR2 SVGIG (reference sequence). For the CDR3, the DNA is TGTGCCTGGAGTGCGTACAGGGCCACTGAAGCTTTCTTT. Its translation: CAWSAYRATEAFF. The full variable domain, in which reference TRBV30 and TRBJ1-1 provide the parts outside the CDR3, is SQTIHQWPATLVQPVGSPLSLECTVEGTSNPNLYWYRQAAGRGLQLLFYSVGIGQISSEVPQNLSASRPQDRQFILSSKKLLLSDSGFYLCAWSAYRATEAFFGQGTRLTVV.

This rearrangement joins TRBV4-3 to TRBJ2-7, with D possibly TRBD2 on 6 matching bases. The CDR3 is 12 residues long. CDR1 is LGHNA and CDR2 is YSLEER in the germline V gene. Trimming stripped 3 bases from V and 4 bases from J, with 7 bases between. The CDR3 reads CASSQGRYEQYF. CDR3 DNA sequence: TGCGCCAGCAGCCAGGGGAGGTACGAGCAGTACTTC.

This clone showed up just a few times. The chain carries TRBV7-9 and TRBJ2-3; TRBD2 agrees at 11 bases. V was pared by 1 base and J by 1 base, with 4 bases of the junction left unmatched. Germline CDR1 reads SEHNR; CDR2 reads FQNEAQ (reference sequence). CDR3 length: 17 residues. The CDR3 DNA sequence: TGTGCCAGCAGCTTAGTGCAACTAGCGGGGGGCACAGATACGCAGTATTTT. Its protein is CASSLVQLAGGTDTQYF.

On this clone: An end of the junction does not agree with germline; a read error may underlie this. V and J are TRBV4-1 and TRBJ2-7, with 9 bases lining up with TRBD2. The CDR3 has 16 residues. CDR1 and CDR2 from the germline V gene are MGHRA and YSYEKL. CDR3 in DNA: TGCGCCAGCAGCCAAGTTTGGGGACTAGCCACCTACAAGCAGTACTTC. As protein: CASSQVWGLATYKQYF.

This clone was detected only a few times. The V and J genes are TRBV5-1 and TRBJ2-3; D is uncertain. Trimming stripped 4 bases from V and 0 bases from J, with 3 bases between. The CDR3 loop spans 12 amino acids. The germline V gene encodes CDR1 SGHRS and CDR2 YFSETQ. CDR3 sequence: CASSRSTDTQYF. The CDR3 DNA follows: TGCGCCAGCAGCCGGAGCACAGATACGCAGTATTTT.

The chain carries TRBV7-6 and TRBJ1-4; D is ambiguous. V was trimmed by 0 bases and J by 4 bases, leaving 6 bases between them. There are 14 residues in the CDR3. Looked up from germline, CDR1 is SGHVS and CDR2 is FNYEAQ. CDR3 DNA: TGTGCCAGCAGCTTAGCGAGAAGTAATGAAAAACTGTTTTTT. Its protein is CASSLARSNEKLFF.

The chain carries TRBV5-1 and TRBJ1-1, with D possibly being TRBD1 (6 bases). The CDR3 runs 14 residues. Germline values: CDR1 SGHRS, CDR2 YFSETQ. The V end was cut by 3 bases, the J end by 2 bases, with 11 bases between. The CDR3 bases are TGCGCCAGCAGCTGGATGGACAGTAACACTGAAGCTTTCTTT. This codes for CASSWMDSNTEAFF.

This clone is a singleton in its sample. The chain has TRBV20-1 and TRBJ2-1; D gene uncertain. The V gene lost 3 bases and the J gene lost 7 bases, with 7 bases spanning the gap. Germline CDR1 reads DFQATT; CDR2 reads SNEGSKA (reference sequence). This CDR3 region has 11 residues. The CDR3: CSARSTNEQFF. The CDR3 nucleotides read TGCAGTGCTAGGAGTACGAATGAGCAGTTCTTC.

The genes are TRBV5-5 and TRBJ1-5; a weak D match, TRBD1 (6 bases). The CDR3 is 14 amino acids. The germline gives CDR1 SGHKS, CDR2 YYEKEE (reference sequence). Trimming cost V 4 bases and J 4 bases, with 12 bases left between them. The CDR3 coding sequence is TGTGCCAGCAGCATAGGACAGACAAATCAGCCCCAGCATTTT. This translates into CASSIGQTNQPQHF.

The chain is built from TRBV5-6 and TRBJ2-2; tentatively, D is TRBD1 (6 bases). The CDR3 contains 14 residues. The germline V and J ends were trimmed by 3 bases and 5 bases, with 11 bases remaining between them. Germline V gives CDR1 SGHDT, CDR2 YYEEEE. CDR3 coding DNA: TGTGCCAGCAGCTACGACCAGGGGACCGGGGAGCTGTTTTTT. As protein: CASSYDQGTGELFF.

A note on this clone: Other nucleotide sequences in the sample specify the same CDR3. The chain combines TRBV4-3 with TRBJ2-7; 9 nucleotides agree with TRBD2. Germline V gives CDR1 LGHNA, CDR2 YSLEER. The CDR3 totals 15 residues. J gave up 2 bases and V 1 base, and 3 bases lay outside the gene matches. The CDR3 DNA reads TGCGCCAGCAGCCAAGGAGCGGGGGGACCCTACGAGCAGTACTTC. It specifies CASSQGAGGPYEQYF.

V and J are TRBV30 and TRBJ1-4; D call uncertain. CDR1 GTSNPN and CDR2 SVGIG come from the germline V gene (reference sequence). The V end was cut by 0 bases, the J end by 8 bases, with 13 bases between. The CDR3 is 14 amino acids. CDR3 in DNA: TGTGCCTGGAGTGTACCTGGGCTAAGAGAAAAACTGTTTTTT. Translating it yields CAWSVPGLREKLFF. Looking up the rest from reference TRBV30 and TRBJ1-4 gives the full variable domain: SQTIHQWPATLVQPVGSPLSLECTVEGTSNPNLYWYRQAAGRGLQLLFYSVGIGQISSEVPQNLSASRPQDRQFILSSKKLLLSDSGFYLCAWSVPGLREKLFFGSGTQLSVL.